This is a list of T cell receptor beta chains from one sample in a study of molecular identifiers for immune sequencing clone quantification. TCRdb passed the PCR reads through MiXCR, listing each CDR3 protein once. The sample shows over 600,000 distinct CDR3 sequences, 20% of them seen only once. Sequenced input: naive CD8+ T cells from blood, with Jurkat cell RNA spiked in. These receptors all stem from a human donor in good health. Some libraries in this study had Jurkat cell RNA spiked in. The CDR3 runs from the conserved cysteine through the conserved F or W. Fields, in order: V gene, J gene, clone size, CDR3 protein. Size tells how often a clone was seen, or its class if it is expanded.

V gene: TRBV20-1
J gene: TRBJ1-5
clone size: few
CDR3 protein: CSARVAGQYNQPQHF

V gene: TRBV2
J gene: TRBJ2-5
clone size: many
CDR3 protein: CASRIAGGLETQYF

V gene: TRBV5-6
J gene: TRBJ2-7
clone size: many
CDR3 protein: CASSLVSRSYEQYF

V gene: TRBV13
J gene: TRBJ2-3
clone size: few
CDR3 protein: CASSGGLAVGTDTQYF

V gene: TRBV12-3/TRBV12-4
J gene: TRBJ2-2
clone size: few
CDR3 protein: CASSPSAGAPNTGELFF

V gene: TRBV20-1
J gene: TRBJ2-5
clone size: many
CDR3 protein: CSARRLDLLQETQYF

V gene: TRBV20-1
J gene: TRBJ2-7
clone size: many
CDR3 protein: CSASTSGSREQYF

V gene: TRBV19
J gene: TRBJ2-7
clone size: many
CDR3 protein: CATKPASGSYEQYF

V gene: TRBV2
J gene: TRBJ2-5
clone size: many
CDR3 protein: CASSEGPRLAGQETQYF

V gene: TRBV6-2/TRBV6-3
J gene: TRBJ1-2
clone size: many
CDR3 protein: CASSYPRTGTAFYGYTF